Described below is a single TCR beta chain sequence and its context. This sample was taken from a study of blood T cell repertoires in COVID-19. Study at large: Acute-phase and convalescent COVID-19 samples originated in the United States, Italy and Spain.

Repertoires were generated with immunoSEQ multiplex PCR, while TCRdb's copy carries only in-frame clones and drops some. The sample gives fewer than 250,000 clones, about 88% of which show up once; 5% to 7.5% is in the top ten. The CDR3 is 15 residues long. From germline, CDR1 is SGHVS and CDR2 FQNEAQ. Trimming stripped 3 bases from V and 1 base from J, with 10 bases between. The material sequenced was peripheral blood. The sequence was collected from a woman aged 40 to 50 who had recovered from COVID-19. The V and J genes are TRBV7-8 and TRBJ2-1; D may be TRBD1 (7 bases). As DNA, the CDR3 is TGTGCCAGCAGCTTGCGGGACAGTTCCTACAATGAGCAGTTCTTC. As protein: CASSLRDSSYNEQFF.